The source of this TCR beta chain is a study of blood T cell repertoires in COVID-19. At the level of the study: Nucleic acid was either cDNA or gDNA, and it came from T cells, B-cell-depleted T cells, or PBMCs.

Using immunoSEQ multiplex PCR, the repertoire was profiled, and TCRdb retains in-frame clones only, with some absent. This sample yields fewer than 40,000 clones, of which approximately 85% are seen a single time; 23% belongs to the top ten. CDR1 and CDR2 from the germline V gene are SEHNR and FQNEAQ (reference sequence). The ends lost 4 bases at V and 3 bases at J; junction bases unmatched: 3. The CDR3 runs 14 residues. This TCR was sampled from a man between 65 and 85 years old with acute or convalescent COVID-19. The sample comprised peripheral blood. The chain has TRBV7-9 and TRBJ1-1, with TRBD1 matching over 9 bases. The CDR3 region has the DNA TGTGCCAGCAGCTCCGGACAGGGGCACACTGAAGCTTTCTTT. Protein product: CASSSGQGHTEAFF. Full variable domain (remainder filled in from reference TRBV7-9 and TRBJ1-1): DTGVSQNPRHKITKRGQNVTFRCDPISEHNRLYWYRQTLGQGPEFLTYFQNEAQLEKSRLLSDRFSAERPKGSFSTLEIQRTEQGDSAMYLCASSSGQGHTEAFFGQGTRLTVV.